This TCR beta chain was profiled in a study of identical twins. Overall study results and limits: Models underpredicted monozygotic twin sharing of out-of-frame TCR alpha. Fewer insertions were carried by abundant cord blood beta clonotypes, but none was seen in memory repertoires.

There are a few counts of this clonotype. Its antigen is not identified. TCRdb re-called the 5' RACE reads with MiXCR, one entry per CDR3 protein. The repertoire includes a few hundred thousand distinct CDR3 sequences, 9% to 10% of them detected once, and roughly 3.2% sits in the top ten. The CDR3 extends over 12 amino acids. CDR1 ENHRY and CDR2 SYGVKD come from the germline V gene. The ends were cut back, 3 bases at V and 4 bases at J, with 6 bases in the middle. The same sample was also studied in work on yellow fever vaccine responses in identical twins.

This clonotype originated in a woman aged 18-29 years in good health. Sequenced sample: PBMCs. J is TRBJ2-5 and V is TRBV10-3; the D gene is possibly TRBD2 (5 bases). The CDR3 nucleotides read TGTGCCATCAGTGATGGGAGAGAGACCCAGTACTTC. This codes for CAISDGRETQYF.